The 5 T cell receptor beta chains presented below share a single source sample, sequenced in a study of regulatory T cells in long-lasting Graves disease. Arm-PCR of CDR3 regions and iRepertoire HTBI primers were used to build TCR beta libraries. TCRdb processed the multiplex PCR reads anew with MiXCR; each CDR3 protein has one entry. The sample contains about 610,000 distinct CDR3 sequences, roughly a sixth of which appear only once. Stated time point: newly diagnosed GD, antithyroid drugs for less than 3 months. PBMC-derived RNA was used for the TCR library. The sample was also linked to a second study, of T cells in Graves' hyperthyroidism and ophthalmopathy.

The material sequenced was peripheral blood mononuclear cells (PBMCs), taken at new diagnosis, from a patient treated with antithyroid drugs. The source of these receptors is a man aged 18 to 29 with Graves disease.

Ten or more counts support this clonotype. The chain has TRBV2 and TRBJ2-7; tentatively, D is TRBD1 (6 bases). Germline lookup yields CDR1 SNHLY and CDR2 FYNNEI. The CDR3 spans 12 residues. Trimming stripped 4 bases from V and 5 bases from J, with 9 bases between. The CDR3 coding sequence is TGTGCCAGCAGTGTATCAGGGGACGAGCAGTACTTC. It is translated as CASSVSGDEQYF.

This clonotype came up many times. V gene TRBV12-3 or TRBV12-4 combines with J gene TRBJ1-1; maybe TRBD1 (6 bases). This CDR3 spans 16 amino acids. Trimming cost V 2 bases and J 0 bases, with 13 bases left between them. As DNA, the CDR3 is TGTGCCAGCAGTTTACTCGGGGGCCGAATGAACACTGAAGCTTTCTTT. This encodes CASSLLGGRMNTEAFF.

The chain is built from TRBV11-1 and TRBJ2-5; possibly TRBD2 for D (6 bases). The CDR3 runs to 15 residues. The germline V gene has CDR1 SGHAT and CDR2 FQDESV (reference sequence). The V end lost 5 bases, the J end lost 2 bases, and 15 bases lay between the germline ends. CDR3 nucleotides: TGTGCCAGCAGCAAGCTCGGGACTCATCAAGAGACCCAGTACTTC. It is translated as CASSKLGTHQETQYF.

This clonotype was detected many times. The V gene is TRBV11-2, the J gene TRBJ2-7; 9 positions match TRBD2. Germline CDR1 reads SGHAT; CDR2 reads FQNNGV. This CDR3 has 15 residues. V lost 1 base to trimming and J lost 6 bases; unmatched junction nucleotides: 7. CDR3 coding DNA: TGTGCCAGCAGCTTAGGGGGCGGGAGGGCCGCCGAGCAGTACTTC. It specifies CASSLGGGRAAEQYF.

V usage is TRBV5-8 and J usage is TRBJ1-5; TRBD1 agrees at 8 bases. Trimming removed 5 bases from V and 3 bases from J; junction bases left unmatched: 22. From germline, CDR1 is SGHTS and CDR2 YDEGEE. The CDR3 loop spans 20 amino acids. The DNA of the CDR3 is TGTGCCAGCAGGAATTTGGGGTCCGGCGGACAGGGAGGGTACAATCAGCCCCAGCATTTT. Residues: CASRNLGSGGQGGYNQPQHF. The full variable domain, completed using reference TRBV5-8 and TRBJ1-5, is EAGVTQSPTHLIKTRGQQATLRCSPISGHTSVYWYQQALGLGLQFLLWYDEGEERNRGNFPPRFSGRQFPNYSSELNVNALELEDSALYLCASRNLGSGGQGGYNQPQHFGDGTRLSIL.